Following are 25 T cell receptor beta chains from one sample sequenced in a study of blood T cells in healthy people across ages. The authors ran a second PCR of roughly 6 to 11 cycles using a sample-barcoded 5' primer and a J-beta primer mix. TCRdb reprocessed the 5' RACE reads via MiXCR and lists one record per CDR3 protein. The sample shows around 1.5 million distinct CDR3 sequences, approximately 38% of them seen only once. The material sequenced was blood. Every receptor here comes from a woman aged 18-29 years in good health.

In nucleotides, the CDR3 is TGCAGCGTTGGGCGGAATGAGCAGTACTTC. Translating gives CSVGRNEQYF. The chain has TRBV29-1 and TRBJ2-7; D remains ambiguous. The length of the CDR3 is 10 residues. Trimming shortened V by 4 bases and J by 7 bases, and 8 bases separated the two germline ends. CDR1 is SQVTM and CDR2 is ANQGSEA in the germline V gene.

V and J are TRBV20-1 and TRBJ2-5; TRBD2 matches at 10 bases. The DNA end is more similar to TRBJ2-7, so the J call may be wrong. Per the germline V gene, CDR1 is DFQATT and CDR2 is SNEGSKA (reference sequence). CDR3 size: 14 residues. CDR3 coding DNA: TGCAGTGCTCTCGGGACTAGCGAGAAGTACGAGCAGTACTTC. Translated: CSALGTSEKYEQYF.

In its sample, this clonotype was seen a few times. This chain connects TRBV10-3 to TRBJ1-2; D remains ambiguous. Germline-derived CDR1 and CDR2 are ENHRY and SYGVKD. The V end lost 6 bases, the J end lost 2 bases, and 4 bases lay between the germline ends. This CDR3 has 11 residues. CDR3 in amino acids: CAISRNYGYTF. The CDR3 coding sequence is TGTGCCATCAGCCGAAACTATGGCTACACCTTC.

This clonotype was detected only a few times. The chain recombines TRBV6-5 with TRBJ2-7; 8 bases fit TRBD1. The CDR3 is 15 amino acids. Germline-derived CDR1 and CDR2 are MNHEY and SVGAGI. J gave up 5 bases and V 5 bases, and 11 bases lay outside the gene matches. Here the CDR3 DNA reads TGTGCCAGCAGTCCTCATTCGGACAGGGTCAACGAGCAGTACTTC. Protein product: CASSPHSDRVNEQYF.

The CDR3 loop is CASSLLAGSHYEQYF. CDR3 in DNA: TGTGCCAGCAGCCTTCTAGCGGGATCCCACTACGAGCAGTACTTC. The chain carries TRBV3-1 and TRBJ2-7, with 9 bases that match TRBD2. Germline CDR1 reads LGHDT; CDR2 reads YNNKEL (reference sequence). Trimming cost V 4 bases and J 3 bases; bases outside gene matches: 7. The CDR3 loop spans 15 amino acids.

V is TRBV2 and J is TRBJ2-3; 10 bases align to TRBD2. The CDR3 covers 23 residues. Germline loops: CDR1 SNHLY, CDR2 FYNNEI. V trimming: 8 bases; J trimming: 2 bases; junction bases outside the gene matches: 31. The CDR3 sequence: CASRQGGIGLADAPIFPTDTQYF. The CDR3 DNA sequence: TGTGCCAGCCGCCAAGGAGGGATAGGACTAGCGGACGCCCCGATTTTTCCCACAGATACGCAGTATTTT.

The chain carries TRBV27 and TRBJ2-5, with 10 positions matching TRBD2. This CDR3 has 17 amino acids. V lost 2 bases, J lost 6 bases, and 12 bases stayed unmatched. From germline, CDR1 is MNHEY and CDR2 SMNVEV (reference sequence). The CDR3 DNA sequence: TGTGCCAGCAGTTTAGCAAGCGGGGGGGCAGTTACGCAGACCCAGTACTTC. It codes for CASSLASGGAVTQTQYF.

As concerns this clonotype: A read error may account for a junction end that differs from germline. V is TRBV10-3 and J is TRBJ1-2; 7 nucleotides line up with TRBD1. Looked up from germline, CDR1 is ENHRY and CDR2 is SYGVKD. The CDR3 extends over 13 amino acids. The CDR3 protein is CTITQGPNYGYTF. The CDR3 DNA follows: TGTACCATCACACAGGGGCCTAACTATGGCTACACCTTC.

The chain uses TRBV18 and TRBJ2-7; 7 nucleotides agree with TRBD1. The CDR3 contains 15 residues. Unmatched junction bases numbered 10, after V lost 5 bases and J lost 3 bases. CDR1 and CDR2 from the germline V gene are KGHSH and LQKENI. CDR3 region: CASSTQTGTDYEQYF. In DNA form, the CDR3 reads TGTGCCAGCTCAACCCAGACAGGGACCGACTACGAGCAGTACTTC.

The genes are TRBV29-1 and TRBJ2-7; 8 nucleotides align to TRBD1. Germline trimming cut 5 bases from V and 0 bases from J; bases unmatched to any gene: 9. The CDR3 loop spans 15 amino acids. Germline V lookup: CDR1 SQVTM, CDR2 ANQGSEA. The CDR3 nucleotides read TGCAGCGTTCTTTTCCGGGACAGGCCCTCCTACGAGCAGTACTTC. Translation: CSVLFRDRPSYEQYF.

This clonotype occurred a few times. This rearrangement joins TRBV27 to TRBJ2-7; TRBD2 might be the D (6 bases). The CDR3 consists of 15 residues. The V gene lost 5 bases and the J gene lost 5 bases, with 19 bases spanning the gap. Germline CDR1 MNHEY, CDR2 SMNVEV (reference sequence). The CDR3 nucleotides are TGTGCCAGCAGTGGGATAGGTGGAGGGCAGGACGAGCAGTACTTC. Its protein is CASSGIGGGQDEQYF.

This clonotype was detected many times. The V and J genes are TRBV10-3 and TRBJ2-7, with TRBD2 as a possible D gene (5 bases). Trimming pared 3 bases from V and 1 base from J, leaving 13 bases between. This CDR3 is 15 amino acids long. Looked up from germline, CDR1 is ENHRY and CDR2 is SYGVKD. CDR3 residues: CAISDEAGKSYEQYF. CDR3 DNA sequence: TGTGCCATCAGTGATGAGGCCGGGAAATCCTACGAGCAGTACTTC.

Note on this clonotype: This clone may be a read error of a much larger clone one base away. The V call is TRBV25-1, the J call TRBJ2-1, with D maybe TRBD2 (6 bases). Germline V gives CDR1 MGHDK, CDR2 SYGVNS. This CDR3 region has 13 residues. The CDR3, as DNA: TGTGCCAGCAGCGGGAGCTCCTACAATAAGCAGTTCTTC. Protein product: CASSGSSYNKQFF.

This clonotype was recorded once. Here the CDR3 reads CASSQAAREVSEQYF. CDR3 bases: TGCGCCAGCAGCCAAGCCGCCAGGGAGGTGAGTGAGCAGTACTTC. The chain has TRBV4-1 and TRBJ2-7; D possibly corresponds to TRBD2 (6 bases). Trimming left V 1 base short and J 7 bases short, with 17 bases between. The CDR3 consists of 15 residues. Germline V gene sequence: CDR1 MGHRA, CDR2 YSYEKL.

Ten or more counts support this clonotype. The junction departs from germline at one end; a sequencing error may be responsible. The V gene is TRBV27, the J gene TRBJ2-2; the D gene could be TRBD1 or TRBD2 (5 bases each). Per the germline V gene, CDR1 is MNHEY and CDR2 is SMNVEV (reference sequence). The CDR3 loop spans 15 amino acids. CDR3 sequence reads: CASSMGRTNTGELFF. The CDR3 DNA reads as TGTGCCAGTTCGATGGGACGGACGAACACTGGGGAGCTGTTTTTT.

This chain links TRBV7-3 with TRBJ1-2; the D is unclear. V lost 1 base and J 2 bases, leaving 17 bases between the germline ends. CDR1 and CDR2 from the germline V gene are SGHTA and FQGTGA. The length of the CDR3 is 17 residues. In DNA form, the CDR3 reads TGTGCCAGCAGCTTAAGAGTAACCCCGGCACAGAACTATGGCTACACCTTC. Its protein product is CASSLRVTPAQNYGYTF.

The chain combines TRBV6-1 with TRBJ1-2, with TRBD1 identical over 9 bases. V was pared by 7 bases and J by 8 bases, with 8 bases of the junction left unmatched. Germline CDR1 MNHNS, CDR2 SASEGT. This CDR3 is built from 13 residues. CDR3 coding DNA: TGTGCCAGCACTACAGGGGGCAGGGGGGGCTACACCTTC. Translation: CASTTGGRGGYTF.

The chain recombines TRBV27 with TRBJ1-2, with a possible D match to TRBD1 (5 bases). V lost 5 bases to trimming and J lost 6 bases, with 25 bases between them. This CDR3 is 17 amino acids long. Germline V gene data show CDR1 as MNHEY and CDR2 as SMNVEV (reference sequence). The CDR3, as DNA: TGTGCCAGCAGTCTAAACCGCGGCGGGGGGTCTTTGCATGGCTACACCTTC. Protein: CASSLNRGGGSLHGYTF.

The rearrangement uses TRBV9 and TRBJ2-5, with TRBD1 identical over 7 bases. V was clipped by 0 bases and J by 4 bases; unmatched bases: 6. CDR1 is SGDLS, CDR2 YYNGEE, per germline. This CDR3 is 15 amino acids long. The CDR3 here is CASSVEGTVTETQYF. For the CDR3, the DNA is TGTGCCAGCAGCGTAGAAGGGACAGTGACAGAGACCCAGTACTTC.

The chain employs TRBV5-1 and TRBJ1-2; 7 positions agree with TRBD1. Losses at the gene ends were 4 bases for V and 5 bases for J; bases not matched to a gene: 11. CDR1 is SGHRS and CDR2 is YFSETQ in the germline V gene. The CDR3 runs 15 residues. Here the CDR3 DNA reads TGCGCCAGCAGCCTTTACGGACAGGATCTATATGGCTACACCTTC. Protein sequence: CASSLYGQDLYGYTF.

This chain uses TRBV5-1 with TRBJ1-1; D possibly corresponds to TRBD1 (6 bases). CDR1 is SGHRS, CDR2 YFSETQ, per germline. This CDR3 has 15 residues. V lost 3 bases to trimming and J lost 0 bases, with 12 bases between them. CDR3 sequence: CASSSRDTVNTEAFF. The CDR3 DNA reads as TGCGCCAGCAGCTCTAGGGACACCGTGAACACTGAAGCTTTCTTT.

This chain connects TRBV3-1 to TRBJ1-2; TRBD1 matches 8 bases. The CDR3 covers 14 residues. V was clipped by 4 bases and J by 5 bases; unmatched bases: 6. CDR1 is LGHDT and CDR2 is YNNKEL in the germline V gene (reference sequence). CDR3 bases: TGTGCCAGCAGCCTGGGACAGGTGACATATGGCTACACCTTC. Translation: CASSLGQVTYGYTF.

The rearrangement links TRBV6-5 to TRBJ1-2, with 7 bases fitting TRBD1. J gave up 3 bases and V 0 bases, and 4 bases lay outside the gene matches. Germline assignment: CDR1 MNHEY and CDR2 SVGAGI. The CDR3 spans 15 residues. The CDR3 DNA is TGTGCCAGCAGTTACTCGTGGGACAGCCACTATGGCTACACCTTC. Translated: CASSYSWDSHYGYTF.

V is TRBV7-9 and J is TRBJ1-4; maybe TRBD1 (5 bases). This CDR3 region has 14 residues. Trimming stripped 3 bases from V and 6 bases from J, with 11 bases between. Germline CDR1 reads SEHNR; CDR2 reads FQNEAQ (reference sequence). CDR3: CASSLGVRDEKLFF. As DNA, the CDR3 is TGTGCCAGCAGCTTGGGTGTCAGGGATGAAAAACTGTTTTTT. Complete variable domain (other parts from reference TRBV7-9 and TRBJ1-4): DTGVSQNPRHKITKRGQNVTFRCDPISEHNRLYWYRQTLGQGPEFLTYFQNEAQLEKSRLLSDRFSAERPKGSFSTLEIQRTEQGDSAMYLCASSLGVRDEKLFFGSGTQLSVL.

There are a few counts of this clonotype. The chain employs TRBV6-2 or TRBV6-3 and TRBJ2-1, with D hard to call. Germline V gives CDR1 MNHEY, CDR2 SVGEGT. The V and J ends lost 7 bases and 9 bases respectively, with 16 bases between them. This CDR3 has 13 amino acids. The CDR3 DNA is TGTGCCAGCACCATAGACTGGCGGAGTGAGCAGTTCTTC. This encodes CASTIDWRSEQFF.